The text below deals with one T cell receptor (beta chain). Antigen: not known. The trim removed 5 bases at V and 4 bases at J, leaving 7 bases unmatched. Germline V gene sequence: CDR1 SNHLY, CDR2 FYNNEI. There are 16 residues in the CDR3. The sample originates from a study of immune evolution from preneoplasia to lung adenocarcinoma. Regarding the study as a whole: Top clone share appeared to fall from AAH through AIS, MIA, adenocarcinoma. Clonality was highest in normal lung, lower in later-stage lesions apparently.

Resections took place in Japan or China from about 2013 to 2017. The assay was immunoSEQ multiplex PCR, and TCRdb's table has in-frame clones only and misses some. Altogether over 7,000 clones are present, 65% to 85% being singletons, with the ten largest covering about 7.7%. This clonotype was obtained from a person between 70 and 80 years old with lung adenocarcinoma. The chain links TRBV2 to TRBJ2-1; 11 bases are shared with TRBD2. Sequenced: FFPE adjacent normal lung tissue. The DNA for the CDR3 is TGTGCCAGCAGTAAACCGACTAGCGGGGCTTACAATGAGCAGTTCTTC. Protein sequence: CASSKPTSGAYNEQFF.